A selection of T cell receptor beta chains follows, all from one sample in a study of blood T cell repertoires in COVID-19. The table came from immunoSEQ multiplex PCR; TCRdb's copy has only in-frame clones and leaves some out. The sample has about 50,000 clones, around 90% seen once. Sequenced: peripheral blood. These receptors all come from a human donor in a cohort sampled during active COVID-19. Both conserved end residues are part of each CDR3. Fields, in order: CDR3 protein, V gene, clone size. Size tells how often a clone was seen (once, few, many) or the class of an expanded clone, and some rows leave it out.

CDR3: CSVAGEGYTF
V: TRBV29-1
size: once

CDR3: CASRIAGGGDTQYF
V: TRBV5-4
size: .

CDR3: CASSGRDPYGYTF
V: TRBV19
size: .

CDR3: CASTADRSEETQYF
V: TRBV3-1/TRBV3-2
size: .

CDR3: CASSLAIGTGNTEAFF
V: TRBV5-8
size: .

CDR3: CASSRTSRGSGELFF
V: TRBV4-3
size: .

CDR3: CASSLAGQGETQYF
V: TRBV7-6
size: .

CDR3: CATTKGGRGGELFF
V: TRBV3-1/TRBV3-2
size: .

CDR3: CASIQGGRQRPLGYTF
V: TRBV7-2
size: .

CDR3: CASTSGQGPGGELFF
V: TRBV27
size: few

CDR3: CASSHRGNNQPQHF
V: TRBV6-2/TRBV6-3
size: .

CDR3: CASSPSVSGELFF
V: TRBV7-2
size: .

CDR3: CATRTGGNGNQPQHF
V: TRBV15
size: .

CDR3: CASTKSRTGPSHEQYF
V: TRBV7-8
size: .

CDR3: CASSLAGQYYEQYF
V: TRBV11-2
size: .

CDR3: CASKTDLLMNTEAFF
V: TRBV28
size: .

CDR3: CASSPGPAGQPQHF
V: TRBV27
size: few

CDR3: CASSPSGSGNTIYF
V: TRBV5-1
size: .

CDR3: CASSVVGQYNSPLHF
V: TRBV9
size: .

CDR3: CASSPTPEGTGELFF
V: TRBV18
size: once

CDR3: CASSLGYGSGGHNEQFF
V: TRBV7-2
size: .

CDR3: CASSTPQGYNEQFF
V: TRBV4-1
size: few

CDR3: CASSFPGQGTDTQYF
V: TRBV5-8
size: .